This T cell receptor beta chain was retrieved from a study of post-analysis software for immune sequencing data. In its sample, this clonotype was seen a few times. Its matching antigen is unknown. The library was made from cDNA and included unique molecular identifiers. TCRdb re-called the PCR reads through MiXCR, storing one row per CDR3 protein. The sample consists of some 890,000 distinct CDR3 sequences, under 70% of them appearing once. This CDR3 is built from 12 residues. Trimming stripped 4 bases from V and 2 bases from J, with 6 bases between. Per the germline V gene, CDR1 is SQVTM and CDR2 is ANQGSEA. Findings of the study overall: TRBV segments more frequent in patients than in controls numbered several and included TRBV5-6, TRBV5-1 and TRBV20-1.

Sequenced input: blood. This TCR was recovered from a girl aged 10 to 17 with multiple sclerosis. This chain joins TRBV29-1 and TRBJ2-1; no clear D. CDR3 in amino acids: CSVGRTYNEQFF. DNA for the CDR3: TGCAGCGTTGGCAGAACCTACAATGAGCAGTTCTTC.